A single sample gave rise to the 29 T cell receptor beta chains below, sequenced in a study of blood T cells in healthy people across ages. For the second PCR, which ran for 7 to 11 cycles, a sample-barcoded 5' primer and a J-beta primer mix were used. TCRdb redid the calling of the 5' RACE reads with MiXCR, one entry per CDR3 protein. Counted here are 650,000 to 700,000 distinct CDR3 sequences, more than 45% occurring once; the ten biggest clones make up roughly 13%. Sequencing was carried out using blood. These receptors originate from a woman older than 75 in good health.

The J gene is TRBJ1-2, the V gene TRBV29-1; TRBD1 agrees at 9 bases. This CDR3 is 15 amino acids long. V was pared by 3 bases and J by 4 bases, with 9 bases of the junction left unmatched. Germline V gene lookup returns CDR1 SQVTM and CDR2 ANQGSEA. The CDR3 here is CSVDVRGQGSYGYTF. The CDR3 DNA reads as TGCAGCGTTGATGTCAGGGGACAGGGAAGCTATGGCTACACCTTC.

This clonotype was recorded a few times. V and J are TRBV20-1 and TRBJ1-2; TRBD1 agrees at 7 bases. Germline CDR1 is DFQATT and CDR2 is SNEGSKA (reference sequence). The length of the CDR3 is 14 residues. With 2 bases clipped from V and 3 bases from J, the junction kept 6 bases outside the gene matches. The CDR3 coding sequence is TGCAGTGCTAGACCCTGGGACAGCTACTATGGCTACACCTTC. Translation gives CSARPWDSYYGYTF.

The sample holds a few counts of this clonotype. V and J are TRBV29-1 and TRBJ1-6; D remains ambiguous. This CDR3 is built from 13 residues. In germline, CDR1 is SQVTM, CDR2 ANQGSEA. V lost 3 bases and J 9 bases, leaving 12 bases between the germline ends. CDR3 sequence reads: CSVEVQIGSPLHF. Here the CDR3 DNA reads TGCAGCGTTGAGGTACAGATCGGTTCACCCCTCCACTTT.

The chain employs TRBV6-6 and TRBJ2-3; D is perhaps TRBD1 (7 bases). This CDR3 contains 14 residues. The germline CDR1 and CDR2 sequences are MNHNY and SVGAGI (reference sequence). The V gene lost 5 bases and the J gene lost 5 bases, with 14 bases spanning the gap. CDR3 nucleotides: TGTGCCAGCAGTGGACAGGTGGAGGGAGATACGCAGTATTTT. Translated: CASSGQVEGDTQYF.

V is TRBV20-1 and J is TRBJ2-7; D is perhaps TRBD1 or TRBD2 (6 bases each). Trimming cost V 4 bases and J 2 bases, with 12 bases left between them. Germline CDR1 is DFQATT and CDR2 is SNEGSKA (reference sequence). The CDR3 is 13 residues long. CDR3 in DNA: TGCAGTGCTACCCCGGGGGCAGCCTACGAGCAGTACTTC. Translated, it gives CSATPGAAYEQYF.

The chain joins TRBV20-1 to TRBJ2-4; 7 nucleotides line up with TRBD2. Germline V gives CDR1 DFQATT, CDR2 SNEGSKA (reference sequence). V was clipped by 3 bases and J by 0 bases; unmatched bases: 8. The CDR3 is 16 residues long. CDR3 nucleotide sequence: TGCAGTGCTAGGTCTAGCGGTACTCTAGCCAAAAACATTCAGTACTTC. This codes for CSARSSGTLAKNIQYF.

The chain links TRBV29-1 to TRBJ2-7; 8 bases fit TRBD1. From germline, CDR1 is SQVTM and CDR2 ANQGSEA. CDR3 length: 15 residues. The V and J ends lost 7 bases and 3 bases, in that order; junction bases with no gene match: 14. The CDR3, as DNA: TGCAGCGCCGTCTACGGACAGGGAGTAGACTACGAGCAGTACTTC. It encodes CSAVYGQGVDYEQYF.

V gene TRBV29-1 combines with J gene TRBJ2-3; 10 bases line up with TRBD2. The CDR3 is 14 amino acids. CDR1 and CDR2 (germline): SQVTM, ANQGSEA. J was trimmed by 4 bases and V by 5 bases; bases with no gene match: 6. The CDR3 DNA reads TGCAGCGTTCGGGGGACTAGCGTCCCAGATACGCAGTATTTT. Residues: CSVRGTSVPDTQYF.

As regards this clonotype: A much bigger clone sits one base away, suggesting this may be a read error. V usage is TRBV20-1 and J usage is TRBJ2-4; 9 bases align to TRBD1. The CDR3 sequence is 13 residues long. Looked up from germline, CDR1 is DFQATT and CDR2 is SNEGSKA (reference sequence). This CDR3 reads CSATITGQGIRYF. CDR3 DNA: TGCAGTGCAACTATCACGGGACAGGGAATTCGGTACTTC.

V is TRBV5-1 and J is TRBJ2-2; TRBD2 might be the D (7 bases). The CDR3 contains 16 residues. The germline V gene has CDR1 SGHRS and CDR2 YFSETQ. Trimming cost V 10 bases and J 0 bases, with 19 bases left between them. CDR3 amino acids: CAGTPRGATNTGELFF. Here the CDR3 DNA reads TGCGCCGGCACCCCACGGGGGGCTACGAACACCGGGGAGCTGTTTTTT. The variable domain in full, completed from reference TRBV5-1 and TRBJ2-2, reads KAGVTQTPRYLIKTRGQQVTLSCSPISGHRSVSWYQQTPGQGLQFLFEYFSETQRNKGNFPGRFSGRQFSNSRSEMNVSTLELGDSALYLCAGTPRGATNTGELFFGEGSRLTVL.

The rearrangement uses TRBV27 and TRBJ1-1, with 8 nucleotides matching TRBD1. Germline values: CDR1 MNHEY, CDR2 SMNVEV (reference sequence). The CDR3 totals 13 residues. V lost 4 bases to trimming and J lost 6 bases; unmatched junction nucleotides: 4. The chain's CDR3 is CASSWTGWAEAFF. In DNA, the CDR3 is TGTGCCAGCAGTTGGACAGGGTGGGCTGAAGCTTTCTTT.

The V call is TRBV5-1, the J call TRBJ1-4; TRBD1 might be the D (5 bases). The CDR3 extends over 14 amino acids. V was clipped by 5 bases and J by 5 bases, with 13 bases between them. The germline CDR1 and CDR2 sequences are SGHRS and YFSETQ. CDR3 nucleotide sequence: TGCGCCAGCAGTCGAGGGGCCGGCAATGAAAAACTGTTTTTT. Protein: CASSRGAGNEKLFF.

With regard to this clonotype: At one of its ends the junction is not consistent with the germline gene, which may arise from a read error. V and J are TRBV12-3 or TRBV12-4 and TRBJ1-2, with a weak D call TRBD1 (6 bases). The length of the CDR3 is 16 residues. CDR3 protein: CASNLGVQGTYYGYTF. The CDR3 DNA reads TGTGCCAGCAATTTAGGAGTGCAGGGGACGTACTATGGCTACACCTTC.

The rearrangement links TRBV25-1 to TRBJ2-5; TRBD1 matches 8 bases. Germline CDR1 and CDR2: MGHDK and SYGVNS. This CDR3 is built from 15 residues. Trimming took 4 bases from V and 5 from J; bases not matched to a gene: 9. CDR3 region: CASSVPQGAAETQYF. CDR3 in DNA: TGTGCCAGCAGTGTACCTCAGGGGGCGGCGGAGACCCAGTACTTC.

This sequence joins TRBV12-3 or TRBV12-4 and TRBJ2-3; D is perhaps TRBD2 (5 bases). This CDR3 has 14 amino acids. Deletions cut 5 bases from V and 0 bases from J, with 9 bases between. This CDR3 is CASSTTGSTDTQYF. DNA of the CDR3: TGTGCCAGCAGTACAACGGGGAGCACAGATACGCAGTATTTT.

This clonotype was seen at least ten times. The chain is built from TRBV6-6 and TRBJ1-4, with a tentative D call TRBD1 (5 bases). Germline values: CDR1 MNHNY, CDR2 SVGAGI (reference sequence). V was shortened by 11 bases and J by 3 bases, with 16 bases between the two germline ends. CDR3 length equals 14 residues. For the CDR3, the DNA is TGTGCCGCACGCCGGTGGGACCCTAATGAAAAACTGTTTTTT. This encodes CAARRWDPNEKLFF.

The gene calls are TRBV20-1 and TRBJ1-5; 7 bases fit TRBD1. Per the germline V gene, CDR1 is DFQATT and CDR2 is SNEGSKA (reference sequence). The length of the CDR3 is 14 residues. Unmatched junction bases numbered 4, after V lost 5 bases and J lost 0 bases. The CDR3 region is CSASQGTSNQPQHF. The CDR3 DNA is TGCAGTGCTTCACAGGGGACTAGCAATCAGCCCCAGCATTTT.

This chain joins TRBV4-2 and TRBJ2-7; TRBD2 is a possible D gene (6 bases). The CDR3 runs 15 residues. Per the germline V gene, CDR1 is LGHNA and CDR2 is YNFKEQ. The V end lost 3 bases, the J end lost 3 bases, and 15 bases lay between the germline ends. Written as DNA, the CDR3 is TGTGCCAGCAGCCATACCCGGCAGGGAGGCTACGAGCAGTACTTC. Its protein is CASSHTRQGGYEQYF.

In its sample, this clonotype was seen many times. CDR3 DNA: TGCAGCGTCACAAAAACAGGGGCGAACACTGAAGCTTTCTTT. Amino acids: CSVTKTGANTEAFF. The chain carries TRBV29-1 and TRBJ1-1, with TRBD1 matching over 7 bases. The CDR3 is 14 amino acids. Per the germline V gene, CDR1 is SQVTM and CDR2 is ANQGSEA. V was clipped by 6 bases and J by 1 base; unmatched bases: 8.

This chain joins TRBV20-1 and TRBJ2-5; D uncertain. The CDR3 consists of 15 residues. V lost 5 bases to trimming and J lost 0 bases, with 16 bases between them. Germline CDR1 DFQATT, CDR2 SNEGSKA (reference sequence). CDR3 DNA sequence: TGCAGTGCTGAATGTACTCAGCGCCACCAAGAGACCCAGTACTTC. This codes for CSAECTQRHQETQYF.

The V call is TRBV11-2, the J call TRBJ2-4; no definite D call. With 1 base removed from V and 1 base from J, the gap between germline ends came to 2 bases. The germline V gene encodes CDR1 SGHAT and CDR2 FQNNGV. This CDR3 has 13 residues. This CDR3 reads CASSLVAKNIQYF. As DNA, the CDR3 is TGTGCCAGCAGCTTAGTGGCCAAAAACATTCAGTACTTC.

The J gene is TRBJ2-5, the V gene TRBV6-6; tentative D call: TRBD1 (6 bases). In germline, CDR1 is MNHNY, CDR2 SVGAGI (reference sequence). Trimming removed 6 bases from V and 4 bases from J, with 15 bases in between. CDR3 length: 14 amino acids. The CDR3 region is CASSLRVRGETQYF. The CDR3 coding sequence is TGTGCCAGCAGCTTGAGAGTCAGGGGAGAGACCCAGTACTTC.

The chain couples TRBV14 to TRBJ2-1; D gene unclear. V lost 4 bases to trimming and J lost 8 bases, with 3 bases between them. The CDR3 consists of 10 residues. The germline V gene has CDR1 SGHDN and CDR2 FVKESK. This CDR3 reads CASSRDEQFF. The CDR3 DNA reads TGTGCCAGCAGCCGTGATGAGCAGTTCTTC.

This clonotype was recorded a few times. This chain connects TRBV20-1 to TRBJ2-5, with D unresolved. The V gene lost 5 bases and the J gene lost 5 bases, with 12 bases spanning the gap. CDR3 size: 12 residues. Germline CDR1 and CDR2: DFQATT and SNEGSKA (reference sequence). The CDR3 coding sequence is TGCAGTGCTGACAAAGGATGGGAGACCCAGTACTTC. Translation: CSADKGWETQYF.

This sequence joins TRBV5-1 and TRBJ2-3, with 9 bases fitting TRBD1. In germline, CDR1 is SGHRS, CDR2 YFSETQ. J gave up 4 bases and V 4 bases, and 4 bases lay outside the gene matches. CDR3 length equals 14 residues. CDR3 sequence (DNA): TGCGCCAGCAGCACTGGGACAGGGTCAGATACGCAGTATTTT. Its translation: CASSTGTGSDTQYF.

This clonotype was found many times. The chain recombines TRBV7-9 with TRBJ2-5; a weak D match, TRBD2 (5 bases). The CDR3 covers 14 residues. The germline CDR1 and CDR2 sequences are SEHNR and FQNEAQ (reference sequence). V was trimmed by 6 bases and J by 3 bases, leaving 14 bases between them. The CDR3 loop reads CASRIPGEEETQYF. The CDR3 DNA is TGTGCCAGCAGAATTCCCGGGGAAGAAGAGACCCAGTACTTC.

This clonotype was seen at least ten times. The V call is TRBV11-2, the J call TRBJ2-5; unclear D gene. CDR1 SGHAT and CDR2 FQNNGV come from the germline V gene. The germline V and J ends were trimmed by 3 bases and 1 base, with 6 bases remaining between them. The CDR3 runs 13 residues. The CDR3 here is CASSLSFQETQYF. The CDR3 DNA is TGTGCCAGCAGCTTGAGCTTCCAAGAGACCCAGTACTTC.

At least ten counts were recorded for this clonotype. The CDR3 is CASSLGQVGYEQYF. The CDR3 DNA follows: TGCGCCAGCAGCTTGGGACAGGTAGGATACGAGCAGTACTTC. The chain has TRBV5-1 and TRBJ2-7; possible D gene TRBD1, 6 bases. The ends were cut back, 0 bases at V and 4 bases at J, with 11 bases in the middle. The CDR3 extends over 14 amino acids. In germline, CDR1 is SGHRS, CDR2 YFSETQ. Using reference TRBV5-1 and TRBJ2-7 for the parts outside the CDR3, the full variable domain is KAGVTQTPRYLIKTRGQQVTLSCSPISGHRSVSWYQQTPGQGLQFLFEYFSETQRNKGNFPGRFSGRQFSNSRSEMNVSTLELGDSALYLCASSLGQVGYEQYFGPGTRLTVT.

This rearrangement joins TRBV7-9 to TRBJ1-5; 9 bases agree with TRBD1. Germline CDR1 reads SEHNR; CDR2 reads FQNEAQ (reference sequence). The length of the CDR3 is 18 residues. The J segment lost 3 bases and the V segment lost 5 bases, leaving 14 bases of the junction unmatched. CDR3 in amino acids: CASSQERGQGYSNQPQHF. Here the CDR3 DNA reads TGTGCCAGCAGCCAAGAAAGAGGACAGGGGTACTCCAATCAGCCCCAGCATTTT.